This section outlines one T cell receptor beta chain sequence together with its context. Its antigen is unidentified. The method was immunoSEQ multiplex PCR; TCRdb's version includes in-frame clones alone and lacks a portion of them. Of around 18,000 clones listed, approximately 83% were seen once; the top ten hold over 25%. The CDR3 contains 14 residues. The V gene's germline CDR1 is SGDLS and CDR2 YYNGEE. Trimming removed 0 bases at V and 4 bases at J, with 10 bases between. These data come from a study of T cells in localized non-small cell lung cancer. General study results and limits: Tumor trailed uninvolved adjacent lung in T cell clonality, which peaked there.

The V call is TRBV9, the J call TRBJ2-5, with D unresolved. The starting material was peripheral blood, obtained before any cancer treatment. This receptor was obtained from a female donor of 60 years or more with stage I lung adenocarcinoma. CDR3 bases: TGTGCCAGCAGCGTAGCCGGATCGACAGAGACCCAGTACTTC. Its protein product is CASSVAGSTETQYF.